This TCR beta chain was recovered during a study of cytomegalovirus exposure and HLA in healthy donors. PCR involved 60 Vbeta and 13 Jbeta primers. TCRdb's copy holds only in-frame clones and misses some; the assay was immunoSEQ multiplex PCR. In the table there are fewer than 250,000 clones, around nine tenths of which are singletons. The specimen sequenced was PBMCs. The TCR originated in a woman aged 18-29 years in good health and CMV-seronegative.

DNA for the CDR3: TGTGCCAGCAGCCAAGAAGGGACAGGGAGTAATTCACCCCTCCACTTT. Amino acid sequence: CASSQEGTGSNSPLHF. The gene calls are TRBV4-2 and TRBJ1-6; 9 bases align to TRBD1. Trimming at V came to 0 bases and at J to 6 bases, leaving 3 bases not matched to a gene. CDR1 and CDR2 from the germline V gene are LGHNA and YNFKEQ. CDR3 length: 16 residues.